Each of the 26 T cell receptor beta chains below was sequenced from the same sample in a study of OX40 agonist ivuxolimab in advanced cancers. Sequenced by immunoSEQ multiplex PCR; TCRdb stores in-frame clones only, minus some. This repertoire shows roughly 93,000 clones, roughly nine tenths found once; its top ten account for about 0.51%. Here the sequenced sample was CD4+ or CD8+ T cells sorted from blood, taken in a trial of the OX40 agonist ivuxolimab. These receptors were obtained from an adult with an advanced solid tumor such as melanoma, head and neck, liver or kidney cancer.

V gene TRBV6-1 combines with J gene TRBJ1-1, with a weak D call TRBD1 (5 bases). Trimming pared 3 bases from V and 4 bases from J, leaving 18 bases between. This CDR3 region has 16 residues. The germline V gene encodes CDR1 MNHNS and CDR2 SASEGT. The CDR3 sequence is CASSEASWTPLTEAFF. In DNA form, the CDR3 reads TGTGCCAGCAGTGAGGCTTCTTGGACACCACTCACTGAAGCTTTCTTT.

The chain is built from TRBV19 and TRBJ2-5; 9 bases match TRBD2. With V trimmed by 5 bases and J by 9 bases, 16 bases remained unmatched. The germline CDR1 and CDR2 sequences are LNHDA and SQIVND (reference sequence). The CDR3 sequence is 16 residues long. As DNA, the CDR3 is TGTGCCAGTAGTGCGGGGACTAGCCTAATGGGGGAGGCCCAGTACTTC. Its protein product is CASSAGTSLMGEAQYF.

The CDR3 spells CASSVDSYNSPLHF. CDR3 coding DNA: TGTGCCAGCAGCGTCGACAGCTATAATTCACCCCTCCACTTT. The V and J genes are TRBV11-1 and TRBJ1-6; possibly TRBD1 for D (5 bases). Trimming removed 5 bases at V and 3 bases at J, with 8 bases between. Per the germline V gene, CDR1 is SGHAT and CDR2 is FQDESV (reference sequence). There are 14 residues in the CDR3.

The J gene is TRBJ1-2, the V gene TRBV30, with TRBD1 matching 7 bases. Trimming cost V 3 bases and J 8 bases; bases outside gene matches: 21. CDR1 is GTSNPN, CDR2 SVGIG, per germline (reference sequence). This CDR3 has 17 residues. The CDR3 DNA is TGTGCCTGGAGCGCCCCTCGCGGACAGGCACTAGGAGGGGGCTACACCTTC. It translates to CAWSAPRGQALGGGYTF.

The rearrangement uses TRBV5-8 and TRBJ2-7; D not certain. The CDR3 consists of 11 residues. V was trimmed by 4 bases and J by 2 bases, leaving 4 bases between them. CDR1 and CDR2 (germline): SGHTS, YDEGEE. This CDR3 reads CASSPTYEQYF. The CDR3 nucleotides read TGTGCCAGCAGCCCTACCTACGAGCAGTACTTC.

CDR3 amino acids: CASSPSGGRETQYF. In DNA form, the CDR3 reads TGTGCCAGCAGCCCGTCGGGGGGTAGAGAGACCCAGTACTTC. V usage is TRBV7-9 and J usage is TRBJ2-5, with 7 bases identical to TRBD2. V shed 5 bases, J shed 4 bases, and the junction held 7 bases outside the gene matches. In germline, CDR1 is SEHNR, CDR2 FQNEAQ (reference sequence). The CDR3 spans 14 residues.

The chain is built from TRBV28 and TRBJ2-2; D perhaps matches TRBD2 (5 bases). The CDR3 is 19 amino acids. Germline V lookup: CDR1 MDHEN, CDR2 SYDVKM. V shed 5 bases and J shed 3 bases, with 25 bases lying between them. The DNA for the CDR3 is TGTGCCAGCAGTACCGTCGGTCGTACGGGATCTGCGGACACCGGGGAGCTGTTTTTT. Its translation is CASSTVGRTGSADTGELFF.

This chain links TRBV18 with TRBJ1-1; D might be TRBD1 (5 bases). Trimming cost V 5 bases and J 5 bases, with 21 bases left between them. The germline gives CDR1 KGHSH, CDR2 LQKENI. This CDR3 has 16 residues. CDR3 in DNA: TGTGCCAGCTCAGTCGTTAACGGAGGGGCAGGGACTGAAGCTTTCTTT. It encodes CASSVVNGGAGTEAFF. Supplemented by reference TRBV18 and TRBJ1-1, the full variable domain reads NAGVMQNPRHLVRRRGQEARLRCSPMKGHSHVYWYRQLPEEGLKFMVYLQKENIIDESGMPKERFSAEFPKEGPSILRIQQVVRGDSAAYFCASSVVNGGAGTEAFFGQGTRLTVV.

This rearrangement joins TRBV19 to TRBJ2-2; tentatively, D is TRBD1 (6 bases). The CDR3 sequence is 14 residues long. CDR1 and CDR2 (germline): LNHDA, SQIVND (reference sequence). Trimming pared 2 bases from V and 4 bases from J, leaving 8 bases between. The CDR3 reads CASSIRQATGELFF. In DNA, the CDR3 is TGTGCCAGTAGTATAAGACAGGCCACCGGGGAGCTGTTTTTT. The whole variable domain, remainder taken from reference TRBV19 and TRBJ2-2, is DGGITQSPKYLFRKEGQNVTLSCEQNLNHDAMYWYRQDPGQGLRLIYYSQIVNDFQKGDIAEGYSVSREKKESFPLTVTSAQKNPTAFYLCASSIRQATGELFFGEGSRLTVL.

V gene TRBV15 combines with J gene TRBJ2-2; a weak D match, TRBD1 (6 bases). CDR1 and CDR2 (germline): LNHNV, YYDKDF (reference sequence). This CDR3 has 15 amino acids. V was pared by 0 bases and J by 3 bases, with 8 bases between. CDR3 coding DNA: TGTGCCACCAGCAGAGAGGGACAAGACACCGGGGAGCTGTTTTTT. Protein product: CATSREGQDTGELFF.

A few counts support this clone. The V and J genes are TRBV9 and TRBJ1-1, with 7 nucleotides matching TRBD1. The V gene end was trimmed by 4 bases and the J gene end by 4 bases; junction bases not matched to a gene: 7. The CDR3 spans 14 residues. CDR1 and CDR2 (germline): SGDLS, YYNGEE. In nucleotides, the CDR3 is TGTGCCAGCAGCCCTGACAGGGTTGGCACTGAAGCTTTCTTT. The encoded protein is CASSPDRVGTEAFF.

The chain joins TRBV9 to TRBJ1-2, with D possibly being TRBD1 (5 bases). The CDR3 sequence is 15 residues long. V dropped 2 bases and J dropped 5 bases, with 16 bases sitting between them. Germline V gene lookup returns CDR1 SGDLS and CDR2 YYNGEE. CDR3 coding DNA: TGTGCCAGCAGCGTCCGGGACGGTGGCTTTTATGGCTACACCTTC. This encodes CASSVRDGGFYGYTF.

CDR3 residues: CASIGGGRETQYF. CDR3 in DNA: TGTGCCAGCATAGGCGGGGGCCGAGAGACCCAGTACTTC. V and J are TRBV6-6 and TRBJ2-5, with D possibly matching TRBD2 (7 bases). Germline V gene sequence: CDR1 MNHNY, CDR2 SVGAGI (reference sequence). The CDR3 loop spans 13 amino acids. Trimming took off 7 bases at V and 4 bases at J, with 13 bases between the two ends.

The chain uses TRBV7-8 and TRBJ2-7; 7 nucleotides align to TRBD1. Germline V gives CDR1 SGHVS, CDR2 FQNEAQ. V shed 6 bases and J 0 bases; nucleotides not matched to a gene: 8. This CDR3 is built from 15 residues. The CDR3 bases are TGTGCCAGCAGTTCTACACAGGGGAGCTCCTACGAGCAGTACTTC. Translated: CASSSTQGSSYEQYF.

This clone was seen only once. This chain joins TRBV6-1 and TRBJ2-1, with a weak D call TRBD1 (6 bases). The CDR3 totals 15 residues. Germline CDR1 MNHNS, CDR2 SASEGT. Between the trimmed V and J ends, which lost 8 bases and 6 bases, there was a span of 20 bases. The CDR3 is CASPEGGLGSNEQFF. The CDR3 DNA reads TGTGCCAGCCCCGAAGGGGGATTAGGGTCCAATGAGCAGTTCTTC.

The chain carries TRBV5-1 and TRBJ1-5, with a weak D call TRBD1 (6 bases). Germline CDR1 is SGHRS and CDR2 is YFSETQ. The ends were cut back, 0 bases at V and 3 bases at J, with 13 bases in the middle. This CDR3 comprises 16 residues. The CDR3 loop is CASSLAPGADNQPQHF. The CDR3 DNA follows: TGCGCCAGCAGCTTGGCCCCAGGGGCAGACAATCAGCCCCAGCATTTT. The full variable domain, with the rest looked up from reference TRBV5-1 and TRBJ1-5, is KAGVTQTPRYLIKTRGQQVTLSCSPISGHRSVSWYQQTPGQGLQFLFEYFSETQRNKGNFPGRFSGRQFSNSRSEMNVSTLELGDSALYLCASSLAPGADNQPQHFGDGTRLSIL.

Here the CDR3 reads CAISESKEGQRGNTIYF. The CDR3 coding sequence is TGTGCCATCAGTGAATCAAAGGAGGGACAGAGGGGAAACACCATATATTTT. V usage is TRBV10-3 and J usage is TRBJ1-3; 7 positions match TRBD1. Germline lookup yields CDR1 ENHRY and CDR2 SYGVKD. The CDR3 length is 17 residues. V lost 3 bases to trimming and J lost 4 bases; unmatched junction nucleotides: 12.

The rearrangement joins TRBV5-4 to TRBJ2-5, with D perhaps TRBD1 (5 bases). Trimming removed 0 bases at V and 6 bases at J, with 15 bases between. Per the germline V gene, CDR1 is SGHNT and CDR2 is YYREEE (reference sequence). CDR3 size: 15 residues. CDR3 in amino acids: CASSLDRQGMKTQYF. The CDR3 nucleotides are TGTGCCAGCAGCTTGGATCGGCAGGGTATGAAGACCCAGTACTTC. The full variable domain, rest sourced from reference TRBV5-4 and TRBJ2-5, is ETGVTQSPTHLIKTRGQQVTLRCSSQSGHNTVSWYQQALGQGPQFIFQYYREEENGRGNFPPRFSGLQFPNYSSELNVNALELDDSALYLCASSLDRQGMKTQYFGPGTRLLVL.

V is TRBV6-6 and J is TRBJ1-5; TRBD1 matches 7 bases. The CDR3 sequence is 15 residues long. After removal of 6 bases from V and 0 bases from J, the junction contained 5 bases not matched to a gene. Germline V CDR1 and CDR2: MNHNY, SVGAGI (reference sequence). CDR3 nucleotides: TGTGCCAGCAGAACTACAGGGGCTAGCAATCAGCCCCAGCATTTT. It yields the protein CASRTTGASNQPQHF.

The J gene is TRBJ2-7, the V gene TRBV2; 13 nucleotides align to TRBD2. This CDR3 is built from 15 residues. Germline CDR1 is SNHLY and CDR2 is FYNNEI. The junction had 6 bases not matched to a gene; V was cut back by 6 bases and J by 4 bases. The CDR3 bases are TGTGCCAGCAGCGATACTAGCGGGAGGGGGTACGAGCAGTACTTC. As protein: CASSDTSGRGYEQYF. Full variable domain (missing parts from reference TRBV2 and TRBJ2-7): EPEVTQTPSHQVTQMGQEVILRCVPISNHLYFYWYRQILGQKVEFLVSFYNNEISEKSEIFDDQFSVERPDGSNFTLKIRSTKLEDSAMYFCASSDTSGRGYEQYFGPGTRLTVT.

The rearrangement joins TRBV7-3 to TRBJ2-5, with a weak D call TRBD2 (5 bases). CDR1 and CDR2 from the germline V gene are SGHTA and FQGTGA. Trimming left V 3 bases short and J 2 bases short, with 10 bases between. This CDR3 comprises 14 residues. CDR3 sequence (DNA): TGTGCCAGCAGCTTCTCCCGGGATCAAGAGACCCAGTACTTC. This codes for CASSFSRDQETQYF. Combining the CDR3 with reference TRBV7-3 and TRBJ2-5 gives the whole variable domain GAGVSQTPSNKVTEKGKYVELRCDPISGHTALYWYRQSLGQGPEFLIYFQGTGAADDSGLPNDRFFAVRPEGSVSTLKIQRTERGDSAVYLCASSFSRDQETQYFGPGTRLLVL.

V gene TRBV4-1 combines with J gene TRBJ2-3; D gene ambiguous. Trimming shortened V by 4 bases and J by 0 bases, and 14 bases separated the two germline ends. The germline V gene has CDR1 MGHRA and CDR2 YSYEKL. This CDR3 region has 16 residues. The CDR3 sequence is CASSPYLTLSTDTQYF. CDR3 coding DNA: TGCGCCAGCAGCCCGTACTTAACCCTAAGCACAGATACGCAGTATTTT.

The genes are TRBV2 and TRBJ1-1; no clear D. Germline V gene data show CDR1 as SNHLY and CDR2 as FYNNEI. This CDR3 has 13 residues. Deletions cut 3 bases from V and 7 bases from J, with 12 bases between. The CDR3 sequence: CASSESEIREAFF. DNA for the CDR3: TGTGCCAGCAGTGAGTCCGAAATTCGTGAAGCTTTCTTT. The full variable domain, rest sourced from reference TRBV2 and TRBJ1-1, is EPEVTQTPSHQVTQMGQEVILRCVPISNHLYFYWYRQILGQKVEFLVSFYNNEISEKSEIFDDQFSVERPDGSNFTLKIRSTKLEDSAMYFCASSESEIREAFFGQGTRLTVV.

The chain joins TRBV6-5 to TRBJ2-5; TRBD2 might be the D (7 bases). The CDR3 spans 15 residues. V was cut by 0 bases and J by 4 bases, with 12 bases left in between. CDR1 and CDR2 (germline): MNHEY, SVGAGI. The CDR3 nucleotides are TGTGCCAGCAGTTACTCGGGGGGGCGCGGAGAGACCCAGTACTTC. This encodes CASSYSGGRGETQYF.

The chain employs TRBV14 and TRBJ2-7; D tentatively reads TRBD1 or TRBD2 (5 bases each). With 8 bases removed from V and 3 bases from J, the gap between germline ends came to 8 bases. Per germline, CDR1 SGHDN and CDR2 FVKESK. This CDR3 contains 11 residues. Here the CDR3 DNA reads TGTGCCAGCCGGGGCTTCTACGAGCAGTACTTC. Its protein is CASRGFYEQYF.

The chain employs TRBV30 and TRBJ2-1; no definite D call. The V end was cut by 4 bases, the J end by 2 bases, with 9 bases between. CDR3 length: 13 residues. CDR1 is GTSNPN and CDR2 is SVGIG in the germline V gene (reference sequence). The CDR3 loop reads CAWTPGAYNEQFF. In DNA, the CDR3 is TGTGCCTGGACCCCAGGCGCCTACAATGAGCAGTTCTTC.